This TCR beta chain was profiled in a study of beta chain features in type 1 diabetes. Across the whole study: Across every sample, roughly 100 million sorted cells were examined in total.

The CDR3 has 13 residues. CDR1 is KGHSH and CDR2 is LQKENI in the germline V gene. After removal of 3 bases from V and 8 bases from J, the junction contained 6 bases not matched to a gene. Of the isolated RNA, all was reverse transcribed, and so the sequenced material was expressed TCRB transcripts. TCRdb's table, derived via immunoSEQ multiplex PCR, lists solely in-frame clones and lacks some. The sample lists fewer than 500,000 clones, approximately 14% seen once, with roughly 0.033% in the top ten. Points from the study as a whole: More deletions and fewer insertions at VDJ junctions were seen in type 1 diabetes patients.

With respect to this clone: Antigen unknown.

This clonotype originated in a young man in good health. The chain recombines TRBV18 with TRBJ1-2, with 7 bases fitting TRBD1. Source material: naive CD4+ T cells from blood. For the CDR3, the DNA is TGTGCCAGCTCACCCGACAGGGCGTCGGGCTACACCTTC. This translates into CASSPDRASGYTF.